These 14 T cell receptor beta chains share one sample of origin, sequenced in a study of beta chain features in type 1 diabetes. Study outcomes and limitations: When Type 1 diabetes patients were examined, their TCRB CDR3s proved moderately but significantly shorter in all four CD4+ subsets.

The antigens these receptors bind are not known. Investigators reverse transcribed all isolated RNA, so they sequenced expressed TCRB transcripts. Assay: immunoSEQ multiplex PCR; the TCRdb copy retains only in-frame clones and omits some. The data contain about 260,000 clones, roughly 20% of them singletons. Material: naive CD4+ T cells from blood. Receptors were obtained from a middle-aged woman with type 1 diabetes.

This sequence joins TRBV4-3 and TRBJ2-5; 7 bases map to TRBD2. This CDR3 contains 15 residues. Germline assignment: CDR1 LGHNA and CDR2 YSLEER. The V segment lost 0 bases and the J segment 5 bases; nucleotides outside the gene matches: 6. CDR3 bases: TGCGCCAGCAGCCAAGATAGGGGACTAAGGGAGACCCAGTACTTC. It yields the protein CASSQDRGLRETQYF.

The chain recombines TRBV11-2 with TRBJ2-5, with 10 nucleotides matching TRBD1. Germline-derived CDR1 and CDR2 are SGHAT and FQNNGV. The J segment lost 0 bases and the V segment lost 1 base, leaving 11 bases of the junction unmatched. There are 19 residues in the CDR3. DNA of the CDR3: TGTGCCAGCAGCTTAGGGGGAAGAGACAGGGGGCTGTACCAAGAGACCCAGTACTTC. This codes for CASSLGGRDRGLYQETQYF.

This clone was detected only once. CDR3 protein: CASSLSTSFSGYGYTF. DNA of the CDR3: TGTGCCAGCAGTCTTTCGACCTCGTTCAGCGGCTATGGCTACACCTTC. The J gene is TRBJ1-2, the V gene TRBV9; the D is unclear. Trimming left V 5 bases short and J 4 bases short, with 21 bases between. Per the germline V gene, CDR1 is SGDLS and CDR2 is YYNGEE. The CDR3 contains 16 residues.

This clone was counted a few times. The rearrangement joins TRBV4-1 to TRBJ2-2; 12 bases line up with TRBD2. The germline gives CDR1 MGHRA, CDR2 YSYEKL. Trimming at V came to 7 bases and at J to 7 bases, leaving 7 bases not matched to a gene. CDR3 length: 15 residues. The CDR3 protein is CASNPTSGSGGELFF. The DNA of the CDR3 is TGCGCCAGCAACCCGACTAGCGGGAGTGGCGGGGAGCTGTTTTTT.

This chain links TRBV15 with TRBJ2-5; 7 bases line up with TRBD2. The CDR3 extends over 16 amino acids. Germline V CDR1 and CDR2: LNHNV, YYDKDF (reference sequence). V was clipped by 1 base and J by 2 bases; unmatched bases: 7. The CDR3 protein is CATSRGLGEGQETQYF. In DNA form, the CDR3 reads TGTGCCACCAGCAGAGGACTAGGGGAGGGACAAGAGACCCAGTACTTC.

The chain combines TRBV29-1 with TRBJ1-5; possibly TRBD1 for D (5 bases). Deletions cut 7 bases from V and 1 base from J, with 8 bases between. CDR1 SQVTM and CDR2 ANQGSEA come from the germline V gene. There are 12 residues in the CDR3. The DNA for the CDR3 is TGCAGCGCCCGACAGAGCAATCAGCCCCAGCATTTT. It specifies CSARQSNQPQHF.

This chain links TRBV28 with TRBJ2-5, with 10 positions matching TRBD1. The CDR3 sequence is 15 residues long. V was clipped by 3 bases and J by 5 bases; unmatched bases: 6. The germline gives CDR1 MDHEN, CDR2 SYDVKM. The CDR3 nucleotides read TGTGCCAGCAGTTTCATGGGACAGGGGTTGGAGACCCAGTACTTC. It is translated as CASSFMGQGLETQYF.

The chain employs TRBV19 and TRBJ1-5; D is possibly TRBD1 (6 bases). V was clipped by 5 bases and J by 1 base, with 15 bases between them. Germline CDR1 is LNHDA and CDR2 is SQIVND (reference sequence). The CDR3 totals 16 residues. CDR3 sequence reads: CASSFTGWESNQPQHF. The DNA of the CDR3 is TGTGCCAGTAGTTTCACAGGGTGGGAAAGCAATCAGCCCCAGCATTTT. Full variable domain (remainder filled in from reference TRBV19 and TRBJ1-5): DGGITQSPKYLFRKEGQNVTLSCEQNLNHDAMYWYRQDPGQGLRLIYYSQIVNDFQKGDIAEGYSVSREKKESFPLTVTSAQKNPTAFYLCASSFTGWESNQPQHFGDGTRLSIL.

This chain connects TRBV9 to TRBJ1-3, with D uncertain. This CDR3 contains 14 residues. CDR1 and CDR2 (germline): SGDLS, YYNGEE. V lost 3 bases, J lost 6 bases, and 13 bases lay in between. CDR3: CASSDTPEENTIYF. The DNA of the CDR3 is TGTGCCAGCAGCGACACCCCAGAGGAAAACACCATATATTTT.

This sequence joins TRBV9 and TRBJ2-7; 7 positions match TRBD1. The CDR3 runs 14 residues. Germline CDR1 reads SGDLS; CDR2 reads YYNGEE. The V and J ends lost 0 bases and 6 bases, in that order; junction bases with no gene match: 6. DNA for the CDR3: TGTGCCAGCAGCGTAGGTTCAGGGGGATTCGAGCAGTACTTC. Protein product: CASSVGSGGFEQYF.

This clone was found a few times. J is TRBJ1-1 and V is TRBV29-1; TRBD1 agrees at 9 bases. V dropped 4 bases and J dropped 7; count of bases not matched to a gene: 7. CDR3 length: 13 residues. CDR1 and CDR2 (germline): SQVTM, ANQGSEA. The CDR3, as DNA: TGCAGCGTTGCCCTAACAGGGGGCGTTGAAGCTTTCTTT. Amino acid sequence: CSVALTGGVEAFF.

The rearrangement uses TRBV10-3 and TRBJ2-7, with a tentative D call TRBD2 (5 bases). The CDR3 runs 12 residues. Germline V gene data show CDR1 as ENHRY and CDR2 as SYGVKD. The V and J ends lost 8 bases and 7 bases respectively, with 15 bases between them. In DNA form, the CDR3 reads TGTGCCATCTCCGGGCCCACGGGAGAGCAGTACTTC. It specifies CAISGPTGEQYF.

This clone turned up a few times. J is TRBJ1-1 and V is TRBV30; TRBD1 might be the D (5 bases). The ends were cut back, 3 bases at V and 1 base at J, with 12 bases in the middle. There are 14 residues in the CDR3. Germline-derived CDR1 and CDR2 are GTSNPN and SVGIG (reference sequence). CDR3 DNA: TGTGCCTGGAGCGGGGGGTCGGGGAACACTGAAGCTTTCTTT. Its translation is CAWSGGSGNTEAFF.

This clone was counted between two and nine times. V and J are TRBV10-3 and TRBJ2-2; 7 nucleotides line up with TRBD2. Trimming took 6 bases from V and 2 from J; bases not matched to a gene: 3. The germline V gene has CDR1 ENHRY and CDR2 SYGVKD. The CDR3 consists of 14 residues. The CDR3 sequence: CAIRERENTGELFF. Here the CDR3 DNA reads TGTGCCATCAGGGAGCGGGAAAACACCGGGGAGCTGTTTTTT.